These T cell receptor beta chains were read from a single sample in a study of PD-L1 blockade in urothelial cancer. The method was immunoSEQ multiplex PCR; TCRdb's version includes in-frame clones alone and lacks a portion of them. The sample has roughly 77,000 clones; about 83% are singletons. Sequenced here: PBMCs, sampled around atezolizumab (anti-PD-L1) treatment. The receptors shown here come from a woman aged 65 to 85 with urothelial cancer. Each CDR3 is given with its conserved first and last residue. D genes are given only for firm matches. Clone size is shown for a subset of rows, as once, few, many or a class of expanded clone.

once	-	TRBV7-6	TRBJ1-5	TGTGCCAGCAGCTTAGGAGCGGGTAGCAATCAGCCCCAGCATTTT	CASSLGAGSNQPQHF
once	-	TRBV27	TRBJ1-4	TGTGCCAGCAGTTTTCAGGGGCCTGCAACTAATGAAAAACTGTTTTTT	CASSFQGPATNEKLFF
once	TRBD2	TRBV6-1	TRBJ2-5	TGTGCCAGCAGTGCAGGGCGGGGGGCGGGAGAGACCCAGTACTTC	CASSAGRGAGETQYF
-	-	TRBV18	TRBJ2-5	TGTGCCAGCTCCCCCCTGAACAGGGTGGAGACCCAGTACTTC	CASSPLNRVETQYF
-	TRBD1	TRBV5-1	TRBJ2-3	TGCGCCAGCAGCCTGGGACAGGGAATCACAGATACGCAGTATTTT	CASSLGQGITDTQYF
-	-	TRBV4-3	TRBJ1-4	TGCGCCAGCAGCCAAGATAGGGTAGGGAGGACTAATGAAAAACTGTTTTTT	CASSQDRVGRTNEKLFF
-	TRBD1	TRBV29-1	TRBJ1-2	TGCAGCGTTGACCCCCTGGGACAGGATGATGGCTACACCTTC	CSVDPLGQDDGYTF
once	-	TRBV2	TRBJ2-5	TGTGCCAGCAGTGCCCTAGAGACCCAGTACTTC	CASSALETQYF
-	-	TRBV5-1	TRBJ2-1	TGCGCCAGCAGCTTGTCAGGGATCTCATTCTACAATGAGCAGTTCTTC	CASSLSGISFYNEQFF
once	TRBD2	TRBV7-2	TRBJ2-5	TGTGCCAGCAGCTATCAGGGACTAGCGGAGGCGTACTTC	CASSYQGLAEAYF
-	-	TRBV6-6	TRBJ1-3	TGTGCCAGCAGTTACCGCGTACAGGGCGCTGGAAACACCATATATTTT	CASSYRVQGAGNTIYF
-	TRBD1	TRBV27	TRBJ2-7	TGTGCCAGCAGTTTTGGGGCAGGGGGCTACGAGCAGTACTTC	CASSFGAGGYEQYF
-	-	TRBV5-4	TRBJ2-6	TGTGCCAGCAGCTTGAGAACAGTCCAGGCCAACGTCCTGACTTTC	CASSLRTVQANVLTF
-	TRBD2	TRBV18	TRBJ2-1	TGTGCCAGCTCACGGGGACTAGCAGTGGATGAGCAGTTCTTC	CASSRGLAVDEQFF
-	-	TRBV15	TRBJ2-6	TGTGCCACCAGCAGAGACCGGGGGGGGGCCAACGTCCTGACTTTC	CATSRDRGGANVLTF
-	-	TRBV9	TRBJ1-1	TGTGCCAGCAGCCCACACGAGGGGGAGAACACTGAAGCTTTCTTT	CASSPHEGENTEAFF
few	-	TRBV5-4	TRBJ2-2	TGTGCCAGCAGCTCCAACGCAGAAACATCCACCGGGGAGCTGTTTTTT	CASSSNAETSTGELFF
few	TRBD1	TRBV30	TRBJ1-2	TGTGCCTGGAGTAAGTCCAGACAGGGGGCTGAATCGCGCGGCTACACCTTC	CAWSKSRQGAESRGYTF
-	TRBD1	TRBV10-3	TRBJ2-7	TGTGCCATCAGTGAGTCCCGGCAGGGGGCAGGGGAGCAGTACTTC	CAISESRQGAGEQYF
-	-	TRBV5-4	TRBJ2-7	TGTGCCAGCAGCGCAAACAGGGACGAGCAGTACTTC	CASSANRDEQYF
-	-	TRBV30	TRBJ2-5	TGTGCCTGGGGCCCCGGACTGACCCTCCAAGAGACCCAGTACTTC	CAWGPGLTLQETQYF
-	-	TRBV30	TRBJ2-7	TGTGCCTGGAGTGTACCCGACAGGCGGCTTGGCGAGCAGTACTTC	CAWSVPDRRLGEQYF
-	TRBD1	TRBV9	TRBJ2-2	TGTGCCAGCAGCGTATTGCCGGGGACAGGGGACCCGAACACCGGGGAGCTGTTTTTT	CASSVLPGTGDPNTGELFF
-	TRBD1	TRBV9	TRBJ2-7	TGTGCCAGCAGCGTAACCGGGACAGCCTACTACGAGCAGTACTTC	CASSVTGTAYYEQYF
once	TRBD2	TRBV7-2	TRBJ2-1	TGTGCCAGCAGCTTTAGGCGGGGGGAGTACAATGAGCAGTTCTTC	CASSFRRGEYNEQFF
-	-	TRBV2	TRBJ1-2	TGTGCCAGCAGTGATCCCGGGGGGGTTGGCTACACCTTC	CASSDPGGVGYTF
-	-	TRBV7-9	TRBJ2-7	TGTGCCAGCAGCTTGCTAGAGTCTTACGAGCAGTACTTC	CASSLLESYEQYF
-	TRBD2	TRBV6-1	TRBJ2-3	TGTGCCAGCAGTGAAAATAGGATTGGGACTAGCGGGAGATGGGCCACAGATACGCAGTATTTT	CASSENRIGTSGRWATDTQYF
-	-	TRBV29-1	TRBJ2-6	TGCAGCGCATCCTCTGGGGCCAACGTCCTGACTTTC	CSASSGANVLTF
-	-	TRBV6-6	TRBJ2-1	TGTGCCAGCAGTTACTGGCCACCAAACAATGAGCAGTTCTTC	CASSYWPPNNEQFF
-	-	TRBV6-1	TRBJ2-7	TGTGCCAGCAAGAGGACGCGGGATCCCCCCCACGAGCAGTACTTC	CASKRTRDPPHEQYF
medium-sized	-	TRBV7-6	TRBJ1-2	TGTGCCAGCAGCTTAGAGGAGACAGGAGGCAATGGCTACACCTTC	CASSLEETGGNGYTF
-	-	TRBV2	TRBJ1-2	TGTGCCAGCAGTCTGGCGGCTGTCTATGGCTACACCTTC	CASSLAAVYGYTF
many	-	TRBV19	TRBJ1-5	TGTGCCAGTAGTCAGTATAGCAATCAGCCCCAGCATTTT	CASSQYSNQPQHF
-	-	TRBV30	TRBJ1-4	TGTGCCTGGAGTGTACGACAGGATGAAAAACTGTTTTTT	CAWSVRQDEKLFF
few	TRBD1	TRBV5-1	TRBJ1-2	TGCGCCAGCAGCCCGGAGACAGGGGGGAACTATGGCTACACCTTC	CASSPETGGNYGYTF
-	-	TRBV7-9	TRBJ1-5	TGTGCCAGCAGCTCATCCGGGATTATGAGCAATCAGCCCCAGCATTTT	CASSSSGIMSNQPQHF
-	-	TRBV4-1	TRBJ2-3	TGCGCCAGCAGCCAAGATCGGAGGGATACGCAGTATTTT	CASSQDRRDTQYF
-	-	TRBV5-4	TRBJ1-1	TGTGCCAGCAGCTCGCTCGGGTTCGAAGCTTTCTTT	CASSSLGFEAFF
few	TRBD2	TRBV18	TRBJ2-7	TGTGCCAGCTCACCGGCTAGCGGGAGATCTCGCGAGCAGTACTTC	CASSPASGRSREQYF
-	-	TRBV11-3	TRBJ1-1	TGTGCCAGCAGTCGCGGAGGTGCCCTCACTGAAGCTTTCTTT	CASSRGGALTEAFF
-	-	TRBV5-4	TRBJ2-5	TGTGCCAGCAGCTCCGGACAGACCCAAGAGACCCAGTACTTC	CASSSGQTQETQYF
-	TRBD1	TRBV5-1	TRBJ1-2	TGCGCCAGCAGCTTGGGTTCGGGACAGGGGCGTGGCTACACCTTC	CASSLGSGQGRGYTF
-	-	TRBV28	TRBJ2-7	TGTGCCAGCAGCTTTAACAGGAATCCCTACGAGCAGTACTTC	CASSFNRNPYEQYF
once	TRBD1	TRBV30	TRBJ2-2	TGTGCCTGGATCAGGGGGCAAGGGGGAACCGGGGAGCTGTTTTTT	CAWIRGQGGTGELFF
once	-	TRBV29-1	TRBJ2-7	TGCAGCGTTGAAACGCCCGCAGGCCGAAGCTCCTACGAGCAGTACTTC	CSVETPAGRSSYEQYF
-	TRBD1	TRBV6-5	TRBJ1-1	TGTGCCAGCAGCGACAGGGGGCCGGGTGAAGCTTTCTTT	CASSDRGPGEAFF
few	TRBD2	TRBV11-2	TRBJ2-1	TGTGCCAGCAGCTTTTCCGGACTAGCTAATAATGAGCAGTTCTTC	CASSFSGLANNEQFF
-	-	TRBV10-3	TRBJ2-1	TGTGCCATCAGTGAGTGGGACACCTACAATGAGCAGTTCTTC	CAISEWDTYNEQFF